These 2 T cell receptor beta chains were all obtained from the same sample, sequenced in a study of CXCR3-negative and CXCR3-positive naive CD8 T cells. The libraries of TRB cDNA were prepared using 5' RACE with UMI labels. TCRdb reanalyzed the 5' RACE reads and collapses them to one entry per CDR3 protein, without DNA. This sample's table has 100,000 to 150,000 distinct CDR3 sequences. Study-level findings and limits: Compared with CXCR3-negative naive cells, CXCR3-positive naive cells showed more hydrophobic TRB CDR3s.

No antigen is known for these receptors. Sequenced sample: naive CXCR3+ CD8+ T cells from blood. Subset described: CD45RO-CCR7+CD27+CD95- naive CD8+ T cells expressing CXCR3 (TNR3+). These receptors all stem from a human donor in good health. Some clones in this sample may be carry-over from other donors' samples.

This rearrangement joins TRBV28 to TRBJ2-7; checking the TCRdb D call of TRBD1 is not possible without DNA. The germline V gene encodes CDR1 MDHEN and CDR2 SYDVKM. This CDR3 contains 15 residues. The CDR3 loop is CASSLLERENYEQYF.

The rearrangement links TRBV1 to TRBJ1-2; the TCRdb call, TRBD1, lacks DNA for checking. TRBV1 is listed as a pseudogene. The CDR3 is made up of 12 amino acids. The CDR3 sequence is CTSSHWPVGYTF.